One and the same sample provided the 9 T cell receptor beta chains below, sequenced in a study of radiotherapy plus CTLA-4 blockade in lung cancer. Produced via immunoSEQ multiplex PCR; TCRdb's table is partial and in-frame only. The table has 85,000 to 130,000 clones, roughly 84% seen once. The sequencing used peripheral blood, collected from a patient treated with radiotherapy plus ipilimumab. The receptors originated from a human donor with non-small cell lung cancer that progressed on radiotherapy plus ipilimumab. Some clones in this sample may be carry-over from other donors' samples.

The V gene is TRBV2, the J gene TRBJ2-3; 7 bases map to TRBD1. Germline lookup yields CDR1 SNHLY and CDR2 FYNNEI. The trim removed 6 bases at V and 0 bases at J, leaving 3 bases unmatched. The CDR3 is 14 amino acids. CDR3 coding DNA: TGTGCCAGCAGCCGACAGGGAAGCACAGATACGCAGTATTTT. Translation gives CASSRQGSTDTQYF. The entire variable domain, with the rest obtained from reference TRBV2 and TRBJ2-3, is as follows: EPEVTQTPSHQVTQMGQEVILRCVPISNHLYFYWYRQILGQKVEFLVSFYNNEISEKSEIFDDQFSVERPDGSNFTLKIRSTKLEDSAMYFCASSRQGSTDTQYFGPGTRLTVL.

The gene calls are TRBV18 and TRBJ2-7; TRBD1 aligns across 7 bases. This CDR3 is 15 amino acids long. Germline V gene data show CDR1 as KGHSH and CDR2 as LQKENI. V trimming: 0 bases; J trimming: 2 bases; junction bases outside the gene matches: 4. The CDR3 sequence is CASSPPGQFTYEQYF. Written as DNA, the CDR3 is TGTGCCAGCTCACCACCGGGACAGTTTACCTACGAGCAGTACTTC.

The chain has TRBV4-2 and TRBJ2-3; 7 bases map to TRBD1. J gave up 6 bases and V 3 bases, and 0 bases lay outside the gene matches. Per the germline V gene, CDR1 is LGHNA and CDR2 is YNFKEQ. The CDR3 has 12 residues. For the CDR3, the DNA is TGTGCCAGCAGCCAGACAGGGGATACGCAGTATTTT. It yields the protein CASSQTGDTQYF.

The chain combines TRBV20-1 with TRBJ2-7; no firm D call. Germline V lookup: CDR1 DFQATT, CDR2 SNEGSKA (reference sequence). The CDR3 is 11 residues long. Trimming cost V 2 bases and J 7 bases, with 9 bases left between them. The chain's CDR3 is CSARWLGEQYF. CDR3 in DNA: TGCAGTGCTAGATGGTTGGGGGAGCAGTACTTC.

This sequence joins TRBV7-9 and TRBJ2-7; D remains ambiguous. The CDR3 contains 13 residues. Germline CDR1 SEHNR, CDR2 FQNEAQ (reference sequence). Trimming left V 5 bases short and J 0 bases short, with 8 bases between. The CDR3 spells CASSPRNSYEQYF. CDR3 coding DNA: TGTGCCAGCAGCCCGCGGAACTCCTACGAGCAGTACTTC. Supplemented by reference TRBV7-9 and TRBJ2-7, the full variable domain reads DTGVSQNPRHKITKRGQNVTFRCDPISEHNRLYWYRQTLGQGPEFLTYFQNEAQLEKSRLLSDRFSAERPKGSFSTLEIQRTEQGDSAMYLCASSPRNSYEQYFGPGTRLTVT.

V is TRBV18 and J is TRBJ2-1, with a weak D call TRBD2 (5 bases). The CDR3 runs 15 residues. CDR1 and CDR2 from the germline V gene are KGHSH and LQKENI. Trimming removed 4 bases at V and 0 bases at J, with 10 bases between. The DNA for the CDR3 is TGTGCCAGCTCACAAAGTGGGAGCTCCTACAATGAGCAGTTCTTC. Encoded protein: CASSQSGSSYNEQFF.

The rearrangement uses TRBV20-1 and TRBJ2-7; D might be TRBD2 (6 bases). The V gene's germline CDR1 is DFQATT and CDR2 SNEGSKA (reference sequence). V lost 3 bases, J lost 4 bases, and 7 bases lay in between. The CDR3 runs to 11 residues. CDR3 nucleotide sequence: TGCAGTGCTAGCGGGGGTTACGAGCAGTACTTC. It yields the protein CSASGGYEQYF.

As concerns this clone: One end of the junction is discordant with germline, which a read error may explain. The V call is TRBV27, the J call TRBJ1-2, with no clear D. This CDR3 has 11 residues. In germline, CDR1 is MNHEY, CDR2 SMNVEV (reference sequence). In nucleotides, the CDR3 is TGCGAAGAAAAAGGGTCCTATGGCTACACCTTC. Protein sequence: CEEKGSYGYTF.

The V gene is TRBV7-8, the J gene TRBJ2-7; 10 bases are a match to TRBD2. Germline values: CDR1 SGHVS, CDR2 FQNEAQ. Losses at the gene ends were 1 base for V and 5 bases for J; bases not matched to a gene: 5. This CDR3 comprises 15 residues. For the CDR3, the DNA is TGTGCCAGCAGCTTAGGAGCGGGGGGGCTCAACGAGCAGTACTTC. Translation gives CASSLGAGGLNEQYF.